Each of the 7 T cell receptor beta chains below was sequenced from the same sample in a study of cytomegalovirus exposure and HLA in healthy donors (dated by TCRdb to 2015 to 2018). Receptors were amplified or captured by the immunoSEQ multiplex PCR assay. For the multiplex PCR, a mixture combining 60 forward primers for TCR Vbeta segments and 13 reverse primers for TCR Jbeta segments was used. TCRdb holds this immuneACCESS table with in-frame rearrangements only. Some clones are missing; in checked studies, unresolved V genes explain under half, and the rest has no known cause. Here the sample has approximately 130,000 clones; roughly 79% occur a single time. About 0.63% of the sample comes from the top ten. Sequenced sample: PBMCs. All receptors come from a man between 18 and 35 years old in good health and CMV-seronegative.

Only one count was recorded for this clone. The chain combines TRBV30 with TRBJ1-3; possible D gene TRBD1, 6 bases. Germline assignment: CDR1 GTSNPN and CDR2 SVGIG (reference sequence). V lost 3 bases, J lost 1 base, and 13 bases lay in between. The CDR3 runs to 15 residues. DNA of the CDR3: TGTGCCTGGAGGACCCAACAGGGTTCTGGAAACACCATATATTTT. It translates to CAWRTQQGSGNTIYF.

V usage is TRBV27 and J usage is TRBJ1-2, with D possibly being TRBD1 (5 bases). Trimming removed 4 bases at V and 2 bases at J, with 20 bases between. Germline V gives CDR1 MNHEY, CDR2 SMNVEV (reference sequence). This CDR3 comprises 17 residues. The DNA for the CDR3 is TGTGCCAGCAGTTCGTCCCGAACAGGATTCCCCAACTATGGCTACACCTTC. Translating it yields CASSSSRTGFPNYGYTF.

CDR3: CASSIQAGWDQPQHF. The CDR3 DNA reads TGTGCCAGCAGCATACAAGCGGGATGGGATCAGCCCCAGCATTTT. The chain has TRBV7-2 and TRBJ1-5; no firm D call. The CDR3 runs 15 residues. The germline gives CDR1 SGHTA, CDR2 FQGNSA. Trimming shortened V by 5 bases and J by 5 bases, and 16 bases separated the two germline ends.

This chain links TRBV9 with TRBJ1-5, with TRBD1 identical over 7 bases. Germline V gene data show CDR1 as SGDLS and CDR2 as YYNGEE. The CDR3 has 14 residues. Trimming at V came to 3 bases and at J to 4 bases, leaving 4 bases not matched to a gene. The DNA of the CDR3 is TGTGCCAGCAGCGCGGGACAGACAAATCAGCCCCAGCATTTT. Residues: CASSAGQTNQPQHF.

This clone was seen a few times. This sequence joins TRBV7-9 and TRBJ1-2, with D unresolved. V lost 1 base and J lost 2, with 11 bases in between. The CDR3 is 15 residues long. Germline-derived CDR1 and CDR2 are SEHNR and FQNEAQ (reference sequence). CDR3 in DNA: TGTGCCAGCAGCTTAGGGGCAGGAACGAACTATGGCTACACCTTC. Its translation is CASSLGAGTNYGYTF.

This clone showed up just once. This chain joins TRBV7-6 and TRBJ1-2; 7 bases line up with TRBD1. Trimming cost V 1 base and J 5 bases; bases outside gene matches: 4. CDR1 is SGHVS, CDR2 FNYEAQ, per germline. CDR3 length equals 14 residues. The CDR3 reads CASSLEAGQYGYTF. The CDR3 DNA reads as TGTGCCAGCAGCTTAGAGGCGGGACAGTATGGCTACACCTTC.

V is TRBV12-2 and J is TRBJ1-1; TRBD1, the table's D call, lacks a check against the DNA. TRBV12-2 has pseudogene status. This CDR3 has 14 amino acids. Written as DNA, the CDR3 is TGTGCAAGTCGCCTCCGGGACAGGGGGCTCGCAGCTTTCTTT. Protein sequence: CASRLRDRGLAAFF.